Presented here are 18 T cell receptor beta chains from one specimen sequenced in a study of OX40 agonist ivuxolimab in advanced cancers. TCRdb keeps only in-frame clones here, not all; method: immunoSEQ multiplex PCR. The sample holds some 75,000 clones, roughly 83% seen once. This specimen was CD4+ or CD8+ T cells sorted from blood, taken in a trial of the OX40 agonist ivuxolimab. The receptors originated from an adult with an advanced solid tumor such as melanoma, head and neck, liver or kidney cancer.

This chain connects TRBV7-2 to TRBJ2-5; the D gene is possibly TRBD2 (6 bases). CDR3 size: 14 residues. Germline CDR1 and CDR2: SGHTA and FQGNSA. V dropped 8 bases and J dropped 4 bases, with 17 bases sitting between them. In DNA, the CDR3 is TGTGCCAGCGTCCCCGGGAGTAGATCAGAGACCCAGTACTTC. Protein product: CASVPGSRSETQYF.

The chain carries TRBV18 and TRBJ2-7; D unresolved. CDR1 KGHSH and CDR2 LQKENI come from the germline V gene. CDR3 length equals 13 residues. Trimming shortened V by 3 bases and J by 1 base, and 7 bases separated the two germline ends. The CDR3, as DNA: TGTGCCAGCTCACCGGTGGAATCCTACGAGCAGTACTTC. As protein: CASSPVESYEQYF.

V is TRBV6-6 and J is TRBJ1-6; TRBD1 matches at 8 bases. Trimming took 0 bases from V and 8 from J; bases not matched to a gene: 3. Germline CDR1 is MNHNY and CDR2 is SVGAGI (reference sequence). CDR3 size: 15 residues. In DNA form, the CDR3 reads TGTGCCAGCAGTTACTCCAGGGGGCGCGATTCACCCCTCCACTTT. It is translated as CASSYSRGRDSPLHF.

The rearrangement links TRBV29-1 to TRBJ2-5, with 13 bases matching TRBD2. CDR1 is SQVTM, CDR2 ANQGSEA, per germline. The CDR3 spans 15 residues. V gave up 6 bases and J gave up 2 bases; unmatched junction bases: 6. The CDR3: CSVRLAGGHQETQYF. The CDR3 DNA reads as TGCAGCGTGAGACTAGCGGGGGGACATCAAGAGACCCAGTACTTC.

This clone was found a few times. The CDR3 nucleotides are TGTGCCAGCAGTTACTCGTTAGGGCGGGGGAAAGCCGAAGCTTTCTTT. Translating it yields CASSYSLGRGKAEAFF. This chain joins TRBV6-5 and TRBJ1-1; D perhaps matches TRBD1 (5 bases). The V gene lost 0 bases and the J gene lost 8 bases, with 19 bases spanning the gap. CDR3 length: 16 amino acids. Germline lookup yields CDR1 MNHEY and CDR2 SVGAGI.

The genes are TRBV4-3 and TRBJ2-7, with 15 nucleotides matching TRBD2. The V gene end was trimmed by 0 bases and the J gene end by 3 bases; junction bases not matched to a gene: 9. The CDR3 spans 19 residues. CDR1 is LGHNA and CDR2 is YSLEER in the germline V gene. CDR3 sequence reads: CASSQEIGGTSGRLYEQYF. In DNA, the CDR3 is TGCGCCAGCAGCCAAGAAATCGGTGGGACTAGCGGGAGGCTCTACGAGCAGTACTTC.

The rearrangement uses TRBV4-2 and TRBJ2-2; the D gene is possibly TRBD1 (5 bases). The germline V gene encodes CDR1 LGHNA and CDR2 YNFKEQ. Trimming pared 0 bases from V and 0 bases from J, leaving 17 bases between. This CDR3 has 19 amino acids. The CDR3 is CASSQDPTGRYANTGELFF. CDR3 nucleotide sequence: TGTGCCAGCAGCCAAGATCCCACAGGACGGTACGCGAACACCGGGGAGCTGTTTTTT.

The chain carries TRBV30 and TRBJ1-1; 10 positions agree with TRBD1. The CDR3 loop spans 16 amino acids. Trimming took 4 bases from V and 5 from J; bases not matched to a gene: 13. CDR1 and CDR2 from the germline V gene are GTSNPN and SVGIG (reference sequence). CDR3 coding DNA: TGTGCCTGGACCAAGTTTTTCGACAGGGGGCGGACTGAAGCTTTCTTT. Translating gives CAWTKFFDRGRTEAFF.

The rearrangement joins TRBV2 to TRBJ1-5, with D tentatively TRBD1 (6 bases). Germline V gene data show CDR1 as SNHLY and CDR2 as FYNNEI. CDR3 length equals 15 residues. Trimming removed 7 bases at V and 6 bases at J, with 19 bases between. The CDR3 protein is CASKAEGGSIQPQHF. CDR3 coding DNA: TGTGCCAGCAAGGCTGAGGGGGGTTCGATTCAGCCCCAGCATTTT.

The chain is built from TRBV27 and TRBJ1-5; the D gene is possibly TRBD1 (6 bases). This CDR3 region has 16 residues. CDR1 MNHEY and CDR2 SMNVEV come from the germline V gene (reference sequence). V lost 4 bases and J 9 bases, leaving 22 bases between the germline ends. CDR3 region: CASSSGGGTPRGPQHF. CDR3 sequence (DNA): TGTGCCAGCAGTTCGGGGGGGGGAACCCCCAGGGGGCCCCAGCATTTT.

The chain couples TRBV19 to TRBJ1-1, with D hard to call. Germline CDR1 reads LNHDA; CDR2 reads SQIVND (reference sequence). Trimming took 4 bases from V and 1 from J, leaving 7 bases between them. The length of the CDR3 is 13 residues. Here the CDR3 reads CASSNGRNTEAFF. DNA of the CDR3: TGTGCCAGTAGTAACGGACGGAACACTGAAGCTTTCTTT.

V is TRBV7-3 and J is TRBJ2-1; TRBD2 matches at 8 bases. CDR1 SGHTA and CDR2 FQGTGA come from the germline V gene. This CDR3 contains 15 residues. V gave up 2 bases and J gave up 4 bases; unmatched junction bases: 4. CDR3 amino acids: CASSLASGQYNEQFF. The CDR3 DNA sequence: TGTGCCAGCAGCTTAGCTAGCGGGCAGTACAATGAGCAGTTCTTC.

V usage is TRBV5-5 and J usage is TRBJ2-7, with D unclear. Trimming pared 1 base from V and 3 bases from J, leaving 11 bases between. The CDR3 extends over 14 amino acids. Germline V gene data show CDR1 as SGHKS and CDR2 as YYEKEE (reference sequence). The CDR3 sequence is CASSLNGVSYEQYF. CDR3 coding DNA: TGTGCCAGCAGCTTGAATGGGGTCAGCTACGAGCAGTACTTC.

The chain carries TRBV5-1 and TRBJ2-5, with TRBD1 identical over 7 bases. Germline-derived CDR1 and CDR2 are SGHRS and YFSETQ. The CDR3 runs 14 residues. Trimming took 5 bases from V and 2 from J; bases not matched to a gene: 6. This chain's CDR3 is CASRRDRAQETQYF. CDR3 nucleotide sequence: TGCGCCAGCAGACGCGACAGGGCTCAAGAGACCCAGTACTTC.

The J gene is TRBJ2-3, the V gene TRBV6-1; 13 positions agree with TRBD2. Trimming cost V 6 bases and J 5 bases; bases outside gene matches: 2. Germline CDR1 and CDR2: MNHNS and SASEGT. This CDR3 spans 14 amino acids. The CDR3 DNA sequence: TGTGCCAGCAGCAGGACTAGCGGGGGAGATACGCAGTATTTT. Its translation: CASSRTSGGDTQYF.

The chain employs TRBV7-6 and TRBJ2-1, with 8 bases that match TRBD2. V was clipped by 3 bases and J by 6 bases; unmatched bases: 13. CDR1 SGHVS and CDR2 FNYEAQ come from the germline V gene. The CDR3 spans 17 residues. The CDR3 nucleotides are TGTGCCAGCAGCTTGTGGTCCGCCGGGACTAGGGGCAATGAGCAGTTCTTC. Encoded protein: CASSLWSAGTRGNEQFF.

This clone was detected only a few times. J is TRBJ1-2 and V is TRBV4-3, with D tentatively TRBD1 (5 bases). V was shortened by 0 bases and J by 4 bases, with 9 bases between the two germline ends. CDR1 is LGHNA and CDR2 is YSLEER in the germline V gene. The CDR3 has 14 amino acids. CDR3 DNA: TGCGCCAGCAGCCAAGAATGGGGGAGCTATGGCTACACCTTC. Its protein product is CASSQEWGSYGYTF.

J is TRBJ1-2 and V is TRBV27, with D unresolved. The germline V and J ends were trimmed by 4 bases and 1 base, with 16 bases remaining between them. Germline CDR1 and CDR2: MNHEY and SMNVEV (reference sequence). The length of the CDR3 is 16 residues. The CDR3 nucleotides are TGTGCCAGCAGTTCCATATCCAAAGGGAATAACTATGGCTACACCTTC. Translated, it gives CASSSISKGNNYGYTF.